Listed here are 8 T cell receptor beta chains from one sample, sequenced in a study of blood T cells in healthy people across ages. Primed by a sample-barcoded 5' primer and a J-beta primer mix, a second PCR proceeded for 7 to 11 cycles. Each CDR3 protein is one row after TCRdb ran MiXCR on the 5' RACE reads. The table includes more than 800,000 distinct CDR3 sequences, under 45% detected once. Source material: blood. The receptors were sampled from a woman aged 55-69 years in good health.

V gene TRBV5-5 combines with J gene TRBJ2-3; D gene ambiguous. Germline assignment: CDR1 SGHKS and CDR2 YYEKEE (reference sequence). Trimming cost V 2 bases and J 6 bases, with 7 bases left between them. The CDR3 is 12 residues long. The chain's CDR3 is CASSFKWDTQYF. The CDR3 DNA follows: TGTGCCAGCAGCTTCAAATGGGATACGCAGTATTTT.

The chain joins TRBV29-1 to TRBJ2-1; the D gene is possibly TRBD2 (5 bases). The end of the DNA fits TRBJ2-7 better, so the J call may be wrong. Germline V gene sequence: CDR1 SQVTM, CDR2 ANQGSEA. The CDR3 is 14 residues long. The CDR3 region is CSVNSDSSYNEQYF. The CDR3 DNA reads TGCAGCGTTAATAGCGATAGCTCCTACAATGAGCAGTACTTC.

This chain links TRBV7-9 with TRBJ2-7; 8 bases line up with TRBD1. After removal of 4 bases from V and 1 base from J, the junction contained 3 bases not matched to a gene. This CDR3 is 14 amino acids long. From germline, CDR1 is SEHNR and CDR2 FQNEAQ (reference sequence). CDR3 nucleotide sequence: TGTGCCAGCAGCTGGACAGGGCGTTCCTACGAGCAGTACTTC. Translated: CASSWTGRSYEQYF.

V usage is TRBV29-1 and J usage is TRBJ2-1, with D possibly matching TRBD2 (5 bases). Trimming shortened V by 6 bases and J by 13 bases, and 25 bases separated the two germline ends. The V gene's germline CDR1 is SQVTM and CDR2 ANQGSEA. The CDR3 length is 14 residues. The CDR3 region has the DNA TGCAGCGTAAGATTGGCCGGGGTCTTGGAGACCCAGTTCTTC. The encoded protein is CSVRLAGVLETQFF.

In its sample, this clonotype was seen a few times. The rearrangement links TRBV6-2 or TRBV6-3 to TRBJ2-1; 16 positions match TRBD2. This CDR3 is built from 16 residues. Germline-derived CDR1 and CDR2 are MNHEY and SVGEGT. V gave up 3 bases and J gave up 8 bases; unmatched junction bases: 4. The CDR3 is CASSYDGTSGRDEQFF. CDR3 in DNA: TGTGCCAGCAGTTATGACGGGACTAGCGGGAGGGATGAGCAGTTCTTC.

In DNA form, the CDR3 reads TGTGCCTGGAGTGTGGATACCAAAAACATTCAGTACTTC. This gives the protein CAWSVDTKNIQYF. The V and J genes are TRBV30 and TRBJ2-4; D ambiguous. V gave up 0 bases and J gave up 2 bases, with 5 bases separating them. Looked up from germline, CDR1 is GTSNPN and CDR2 is SVGIG (reference sequence). The CDR3 length is 13 residues.

This clonotype was counted a few times. CDR3 protein: CASRTGLAGGRPYEQYF. The CDR3 DNA reads TGTGCCAGCAGAACCGGACTAGCGGGAGGACGTCCCTACGAGCAGTACTTC. This rearrangement joins TRBV11-2 to TRBJ2-7; 14 nucleotides match TRBD2. Germline V gives CDR1 SGHAT, CDR2 FQNNGV. The CDR3 totals 17 residues. The V gene end was trimmed by 6 bases and the J gene end by 2 bases; junction bases not matched to a gene: 9.

The V and J genes are TRBV20-1 and TRBJ2-7, with D unresolved. The CDR3 spans 14 residues. Germline assignment: CDR1 DFQATT and CDR2 SNEGSKA (reference sequence). V lost 6 bases, J lost 2 bases, and 17 bases lay in between. The CDR3 loop is CSAERTFGAYEQYF. Here the CDR3 DNA reads TGCAGTGCGGAGAGGACCTTTGGGGCCTACGAGCAGTACTTC.